This entry describes one T cell receptor (beta chain). The sample comes from a study of blood T cell repertoires in COVID-19. Overall study context: Acute-phase and convalescent COVID-19 samples originated in the United States, Italy and Spain.

Data came from immunoSEQ multiplex PCR; TCRdb stores just in-frame clones and leaves some out. Altogether about 160,000 clones are present, around 81% being singletons, with the ten largest covering about an eighth. Material: peripheral blood. The receptor comes from a man aged 65 to 79 who had recovered from COVID-19.

This CDR3 reads CASSLTPTDTQYF. CDR3 coding DNA: TGTGCCAGCAGCTTGACACCGACAGATACGCAGTATTTT. V and J are TRBV7-2 and TRBJ2-3; D unresolved. V dropped 3 bases and J dropped 3 bases, with 7 bases sitting between them. The CDR3 sequence is 13 residues long. CDR1 SGHTA and CDR2 FQGNSA come from the germline V gene.